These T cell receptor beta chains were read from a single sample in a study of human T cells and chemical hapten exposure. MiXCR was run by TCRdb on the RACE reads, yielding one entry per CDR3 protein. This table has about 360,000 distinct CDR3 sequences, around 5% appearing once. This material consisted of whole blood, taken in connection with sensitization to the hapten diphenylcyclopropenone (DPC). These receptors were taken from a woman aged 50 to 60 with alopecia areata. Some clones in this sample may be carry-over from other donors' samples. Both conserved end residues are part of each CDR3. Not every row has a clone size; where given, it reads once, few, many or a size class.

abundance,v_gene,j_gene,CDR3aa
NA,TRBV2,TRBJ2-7,CANAGGVYEQYF
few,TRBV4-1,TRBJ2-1,CASSPRSGNYNEQFF
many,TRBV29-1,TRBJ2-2,CSVVPRVGTGELFF
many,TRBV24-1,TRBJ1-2,CATSEAGQLYTF
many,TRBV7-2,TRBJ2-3,CASSPIGGTDTQYF
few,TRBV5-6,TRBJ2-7,CASSPGTDPREQYF
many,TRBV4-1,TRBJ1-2,CASSQVGSDYGYTF
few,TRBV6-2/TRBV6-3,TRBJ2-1,CASSYSAEQFF
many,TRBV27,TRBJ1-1,CASSFSGGTEAFF
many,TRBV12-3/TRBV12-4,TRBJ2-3,CASTPWGQGTDTQYF
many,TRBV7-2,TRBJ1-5,CASSLAGRPQHF
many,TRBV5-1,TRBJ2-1,CASSLGTLSNEQFF
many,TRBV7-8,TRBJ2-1,CASSLIGGGGYNEQFF
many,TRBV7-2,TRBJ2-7,CASSITSGGSYEQYF
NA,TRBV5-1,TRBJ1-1,CASSVRTGSNTEAFF
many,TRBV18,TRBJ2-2,CASSPGQGNTGELFF
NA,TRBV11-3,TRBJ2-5,CASSLGLDSSVETQYF
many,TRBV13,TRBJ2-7,CASSSLAGGTYEQYF